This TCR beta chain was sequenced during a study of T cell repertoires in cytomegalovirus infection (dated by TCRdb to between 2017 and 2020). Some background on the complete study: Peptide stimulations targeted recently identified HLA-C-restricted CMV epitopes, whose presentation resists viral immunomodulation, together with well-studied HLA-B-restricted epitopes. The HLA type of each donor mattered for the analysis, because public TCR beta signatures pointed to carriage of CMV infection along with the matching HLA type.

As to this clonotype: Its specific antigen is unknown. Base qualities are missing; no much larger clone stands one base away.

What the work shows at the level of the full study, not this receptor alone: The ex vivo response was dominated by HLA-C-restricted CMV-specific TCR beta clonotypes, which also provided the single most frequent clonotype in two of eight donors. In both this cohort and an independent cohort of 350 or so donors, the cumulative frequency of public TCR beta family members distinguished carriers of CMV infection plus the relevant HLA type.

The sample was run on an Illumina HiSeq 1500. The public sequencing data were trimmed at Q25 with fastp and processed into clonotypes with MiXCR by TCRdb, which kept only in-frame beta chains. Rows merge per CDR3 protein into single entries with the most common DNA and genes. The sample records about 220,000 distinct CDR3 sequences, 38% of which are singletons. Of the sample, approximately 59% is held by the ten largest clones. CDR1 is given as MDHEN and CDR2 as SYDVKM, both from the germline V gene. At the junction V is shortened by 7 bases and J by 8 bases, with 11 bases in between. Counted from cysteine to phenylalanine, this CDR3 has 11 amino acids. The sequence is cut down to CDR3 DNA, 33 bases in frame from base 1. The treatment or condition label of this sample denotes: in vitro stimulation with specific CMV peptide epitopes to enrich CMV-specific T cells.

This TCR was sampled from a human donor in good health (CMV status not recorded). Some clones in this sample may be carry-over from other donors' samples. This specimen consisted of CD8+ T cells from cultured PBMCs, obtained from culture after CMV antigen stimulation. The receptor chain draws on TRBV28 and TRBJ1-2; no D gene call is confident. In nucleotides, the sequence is TGTGCCAGCAAGGGCACTCCCGGCTACACCTTC. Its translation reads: CASKGTPGYTF.